One sample yielded the 28 T cell receptor beta chains listed below, sequenced in a study of CD8 T cells in Susac syndrome. RNA amounts of roughly 0.5 to 1 ug underwent reverse transcription with random hexamers. TCRdb processed the immunoSEQ multiplex PCR reads anew with MiXCR; each CDR3 protein has one entry. The sample contains some 220,000 distinct CDR3 sequences, around 95% of which appear only once. Sample: CD4+ T cells from PBMCs. The receptors derive from a human donor with multiple sclerosis.

The CDR3 coding sequence is TGTGCCAGCACTCGGGACAGGGTGTGGGGCTACACCTTC. This translates into CASTRDRVWGYTF. This chain links TRBV9 with TRBJ1-2; TRBD1 agrees at 9 bases. V dropped 6 bases and J dropped 8; count of bases not matched to a gene: 8. Germline V gene data show CDR1 as SGDLS and CDR2 as YYNGEE. CDR3 length: 13 amino acids.

V and J are TRBV5-7 and TRBJ1-1; 9 bases map to TRBD1. TRBV5-7 is an ORF, with its function uncertain. V dropped 3 bases and J dropped 4; count of bases not matched to a gene: 10. This CDR3 has 16 residues. The CDR3 nucleotides are TGTGCCAGCAGCTCGGACCGGGACAGGGAAGTCACTGAAGCTTTCTTT. It specifies CASSSDRDREVTEAFF.

J is TRBJ2-1 and V is TRBV2, with 9 bases aligning to TRBD2. In germline, CDR1 is SNHLY, CDR2 FYNNEI. Trimming cost V 9 bases and J 11 bases; bases outside gene matches: 8. The CDR3 has 12 amino acids. CDR3 sequence reads: CASGLAGVKQFF. CDR3 coding DNA: TGTGCCAGTGGGTTAGCGGGGGTAAAGCAGTTCTTC.

The chain links TRBV4-3 to TRBJ2-1; D unresolved. V shed 1 base and J shed 8 bases, with 15 bases lying between them. Germline V gene lookup returns CDR1 LGHNA and CDR2 YSLEER. This CDR3 region has 15 residues. The CDR3 region is CASSQVFSLGDEQFF. The DNA of the CDR3 is TGCGCCAGCAGCCAAGTATTTTCGCTCGGTGATGAGCAGTTCTTC.

The rearrangement links TRBV4-1 to TRBJ1-5, with D unresolved. Germline V gene lookup returns CDR1 MGHRA and CDR2 YSYEKL. V shed 4 bases and J shed 4 bases, with 8 bases lying between them. The CDR3 has 13 amino acids. CDR3 amino acids: CASSPGLNQPQHF. CDR3 coding DNA: TGCGCCAGCAGCCCCGGACTGAATCAGCCCCAGCATTTT.

The chain recombines TRBV20-1 with TRBJ2-7, with D possibly matching TRBD1 (6 bases). Germline CDR1 is DFQATT and CDR2 is SNEGSKA (reference sequence). Trimming took 3 bases from V and 3 from J, leaving 15 bases between them. This CDR3 contains 14 residues. CDR3: CSARRPDSGYEQYF. The CDR3 coding sequence is TGCAGTGCTAGGCGCCCGGACAGCGGCTACGAGCAGTACTTC.

Only one count was recorded for this clonotype. The chain recombines TRBV15 with TRBJ2-3; D not resolved. From germline, CDR1 is LNHNV and CDR2 YYDKDF (reference sequence). The ends were cut back, 7 bases at V and 1 base at J, with 6 bases in the middle. The CDR3 has 12 amino acids. The CDR3 reads CATTPGTDTQYF. CDR3 bases: TGTGCCACCACCCCCGGCACAGATACGCAGTATTTT.

The chain joins TRBV6-2 or TRBV6-3 to TRBJ2-7, with a possible D match to TRBD1 (6 bases). Trimming stripped 4 bases from V and 3 bases from J, with 16 bases between. The CDR3 is 15 amino acids. Germline V lookup: CDR1 MNHEY, CDR2 SVGEGT. The CDR3 loop is CASSSFGTPDYEQYF. Here the CDR3 DNA reads TGTGCCAGCAGTTCCTTCGGGACACCCGACTACGAGCAGTACTTC.

This sequence joins TRBV30 and TRBJ2-3; 8 nucleotides match TRBD1. The V segment lost 5 bases and the J segment 11 bases; nucleotides outside the gene matches: 6. Germline V gene sequence: CDR1 GTSNPN, CDR2 SVGIG (reference sequence). The CDR3 extends over 11 amino acids. CDR3 in DNA: TGTGCCTGGGGCGGACAGGGAGGGCAGTATTTT. It yields the protein CAWGGQGGQYF.

This clonotype showed up just a few times. CDR3 nucleotide sequence: TGTGCCAGCTCTCAGTCTGGGGCCAACGTCCTGACTTTC. It translates to CASSQSGANVLTF. The rearrangement links TRBV7-9 to TRBJ2-6, with no clear D. Germline V gene data show CDR1 as SEHNR and CDR2 as FQNEAQ (reference sequence). The CDR3 length is 13 residues. V lost 8 bases, J lost 1 base, and 6 bases lay in between.

This chain uses TRBV15 with TRBJ2-3; D may be TRBD1 (6 bases). Germline CDR1 reads LNHNV; CDR2 reads YYDKDF (reference sequence). V gave up 2 bases and J gave up 0 bases, with 12 bases separating them. The CDR3 contains 16 residues. This chain's CDR3 is CATSRPLGASTDTQYF. For the CDR3, the DNA is TGTGCCACCAGCAGACCCTTGGGGGCAAGCACAGATACGCAGTATTTT. The complete variable domain, with remaining parts taken from reference TRBV15 and TRBJ2-3, reads DAMVIQNPRYQVTQFGKPVTLSCSQTLNHNVMYWYQQKSSQAPKLLFHYYDKDFNNEADTPDNFQSRRPNTSFCFLDIRSPGLGDTAMYLCATSRPLGASTDTQYFGPGTRLTVL.

The rearrangement links TRBV2 to TRBJ2-5; D may match TRBD1 or TRBD2 (5 bases each). From germline, CDR1 is SNHLY and CDR2 FYNNEI. This CDR3 spans 13 amino acids. V gave up 8 bases and J gave up 2 bases, with 12 bases separating them. The chain's CDR3 is CASGGSGQETQYF. The CDR3 DNA reads as TGTGCCAGCGGGGGTTCGGGACAAGAGACCCAGTACTTC.

The rearrangement joins TRBV30 to TRBJ1-5; 9 bases align to TRBD1. Trimming removed 7 bases from V and 2 bases from J; junction bases left unmatched: 3. CDR1 is GTSNPN and CDR2 is SVGIG in the germline V gene (reference sequence). The CDR3 contains 13 residues. The CDR3 is CAYTGGGNQPQHF. Here the CDR3 DNA reads TGTGCCTACACAGGGGGCGGCAATCAGCCCCAGCATTTT.

V is TRBV5-1 and J is TRBJ1-4, with D unclear. The CDR3 runs 14 residues. V lost 0 bases and J 2 bases, leaving 5 bases between the germline ends. Per the germline V gene, CDR1 is SGHRS and CDR2 is YFSETQ. CDR3 sequence (DNA): TGCGCCAGCAGCTTGGTAGGGACTAATGAAAAACTGTTTTTT. As protein: CASSLVGTNEKLFF.

Only one count was recorded for this clonotype. This chain links TRBV29-1 with TRBJ1-3; D is ambiguous. V was shortened by 0 bases and J by 7 bases, with 10 bases between the two germline ends. CDR1 is SQVTM and CDR2 is ANQGSEA in the germline V gene. This CDR3 region has 13 residues. The CDR3 protein is CSVEDRDRNTIYF. The CDR3 DNA follows: TGCAGCGTTGAAGATCGGGATAGGAACACCATATATTTT.

The gene calls are TRBV25-1 and TRBJ2-1; D call uncertain. The length of the CDR3 is 12 residues. Germline CDR1 is MGHDK and CDR2 is SYGVNS. V lost 8 bases to trimming and J lost 6 bases, with 11 bases between them. In DNA form, the CDR3 reads TGTGCCAGCGGACGGGCCGCCAATGAGCAGTTCTTC. Its protein product is CASGRAANEQFF.

V is TRBV29-1 and J is TRBJ1-1; D may be TRBD1 (6 bases). V dropped 3 bases and J dropped 0 bases, with 14 bases sitting between them. This CDR3 has 15 residues. The germline V gene encodes CDR1 SQVTM and CDR2 ANQGSEA. CDR3 bases: TGCAGCGTTGATGGGGGCAGGGGAGTGAACACTGAAGCTTTCTTT. Residues: CSVDGGRGVNTEAFF.

The chain combines TRBV25-1 with TRBJ2-2, with 9 positions matching TRBD2. V gave up 4 bases and J gave up 2 bases; unmatched junction bases: 2. Germline V gene data show CDR1 as MGHDK and CDR2 as SYGVNS. The CDR3 covers 15 residues. The CDR3 DNA reads TGTGCCAGCAGTGCGACTAGCGGCAACACCGGGGAGCTGTTTTTT. As protein: CASSATSGNTGELFF.

This clonotype was observed once. CDR3 in DNA: TGTGCCAGCAGCGGCTCGGTGGATACGCAGTATTTT. It yields the protein CASSGSVDTQYF. The genes are TRBV9 and TRBJ2-3; D not resolved. Germline assignment: CDR1 SGDLS and CDR2 YYNGEE. V was clipped by 3 bases and J by 6 bases, with 8 bases between them. The CDR3 runs 12 residues.

The genes are TRBV2 and TRBJ2-5; no definite D call. CDR3 size: 13 residues. Germline loops: CDR1 SNHLY, CDR2 FYNNEI. V gave up 4 bases and J gave up 2 bases, with 8 bases separating them. CDR3 residues: CASSGNRQETQYF. The CDR3 region has the DNA TGTGCCAGCAGTGGTAACAGACAAGAGACCCAGTACTTC.

The DNA of the CDR3 is TGTGCCAGCAGCCCGACCGGGACAAGGAGAGGCTACACCTTC. This translates into CASSPTGTRRGYTF. The chain employs TRBV7-9 and TRBJ1-2; the D gene is possibly TRBD1 (6 bases). The CDR3 totals 14 residues. Germline V lookup: CDR1 SEHNR, CDR2 FQNEAQ (reference sequence). The V end lost 5 bases, the J end lost 8 bases, and 18 bases lay between the germline ends.

Points on this clonotype: Compared with germline, one end of the junction differs, possibly owing to a read error. The genes are TRBV12-5 and TRBJ2-7; 9 bases are a match to TRBD1. The CDR3 has 15 amino acids. Per germline, CDR1 LGHNT and CDR2 FRNRAP. CDR3 loop: CASGRQGVASDEQYF. The CDR3 coding sequence is TGTGCTAGTGGTCGACAGGGGGTGGCCTCCGACGAGCAGTACTTC. Together with reference TRBV12-5 and TRBJ2-7, the CDR3 gives the full variable domain: DARVTQTPRHKVTEMGQEVTMRCQPILGHNTVFWYRQTMMQGLELLAYFRNRAPLDDSGMPKDRFSAEMPDATLATLKIQPSEPRDSAVYFCASGRQGVASDEQYFGPGTRLTVT.

The chain joins TRBV5-1 to TRBJ1-1; TRBD1 is a possible D gene (6 bases). The length of the CDR3 is 12 residues. V lost 6 bases and J 5 bases, leaving 11 bases between the germline ends. CDR1 and CDR2 (germline): SGHRS, YFSETQ. CDR3 protein: CASTGRGTEAFF. CDR3 bases: TGCGCCAGCACCGGAAGGGGGACTGAAGCTTTCTTT.

CDR3 sequence: CSASGQGGYNEQFF. Here the CDR3 DNA reads TGCAGTGCGAGTGGACAGGGGGGCTACAATGAGCAGTTCTTC. The rearrangement links TRBV20-1 to TRBJ2-1; TRBD1 agrees at 10 bases. V trimming: 6 bases; J trimming: 3 bases; junction bases outside the gene matches: 5. The CDR3 spans 14 residues. Germline values: CDR1 DFQATT, CDR2 SNEGSKA (reference sequence).

This clonotype was observed a single time. The CDR3 carries no conserved terminal phenylalanine or tryptophan, so it likely arises from a read error. The DNA is omitted, as the CDR3 cannot be located on it reliably, and the CDR3 follows TCRdb's listing. CDR3 in amino acids: CASSRDRMSPFMV. This chain uses TRBV27 with TRBJ2-1; the table's D call, TRBD1, has no DNA check behind it. The CDR3 length equals 13 residues, ends included. Germline-derived CDR1 and CDR2 are MNHEY and SMNVEV (reference sequence).

The chain links TRBV12-3 or TRBV12-4 to TRBJ1-1; D is ambiguous. The CDR3 has 13 residues. Trimming cost V 6 bases and J 0 bases, with 8 bases left between them. The DNA for the CDR3 is TGTGCCAGCAGAATCCTAGTGAACACTGAAGCTTTCTTT. This gives the protein CASRILVNTEAFF.

This clonotype was detected only once. The rearrangement joins TRBV9 to TRBJ1-2; a possible D gene is TRBD1 (6 bases). Trimming cost V 4 bases and J 2 bases, with 12 bases left between them. This CDR3 is built from 14 residues. Germline V gives CDR1 SGDLS, CDR2 YYNGEE. The CDR3 loop reads CASSLGHGNYGYTF. Here the CDR3 DNA reads TGTGCCAGCAGCCTGGGACACGGAAACTATGGCTACACCTTC.

The chain recombines TRBV7-9 with TRBJ1-2, with D perhaps matching TRBD1 (6 bases). V was clipped by 5 bases and J by 4 bases, with 20 bases between them. The CDR3 extends over 16 amino acids. The germline CDR1 and CDR2 sequences are SEHNR and FQNEAQ (reference sequence). Here the CDR3 reads CASSATGQGIFYGYTF. CDR3 sequence (DNA): TGTGCCAGCAGCGCTACTGGGCAGGGGATCTTCTATGGCTACACCTTC.